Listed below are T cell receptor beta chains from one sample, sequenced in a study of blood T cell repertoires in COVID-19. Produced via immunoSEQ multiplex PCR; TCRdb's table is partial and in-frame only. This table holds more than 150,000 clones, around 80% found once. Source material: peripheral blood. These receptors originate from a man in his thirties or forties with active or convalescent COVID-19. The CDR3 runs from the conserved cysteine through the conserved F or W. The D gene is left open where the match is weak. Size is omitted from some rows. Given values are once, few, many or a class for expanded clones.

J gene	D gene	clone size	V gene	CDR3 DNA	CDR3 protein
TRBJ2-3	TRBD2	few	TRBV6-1	TGTGCCAGCAGTGCCCCCCCGGGCCTAGCGGGAAGCACAGATACGCAGTATTTT	CASSAPPGLAGSTDTQYF
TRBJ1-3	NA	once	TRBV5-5	TGTGCCAGCAGCTTTAGGGGGGGCTCGTCCGGAAACACCATATATTTT	CASSFRGGSSGNTIYF
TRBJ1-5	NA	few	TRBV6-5	TGTGCCAGCAGTTACCGCCGAGGCCATAGCAATCAGCCCCAGCATTTT	CASSYRRGHSNQPQHF
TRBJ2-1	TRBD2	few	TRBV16	TGTGCCAGCAGCCAATCGATAATAGCGGGAGTGAAGAAAAATGAGCAGTTCTTC	CASSQSIIAGVKKNEQFF
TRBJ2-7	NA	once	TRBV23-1	TGCGCCAGCAGTGAATCCGGGACAAGGACCTACGAGCAGTACTTC	CASSESGTRTYEQYF
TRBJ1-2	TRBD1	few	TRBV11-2	TGTGCCAGCAGCAAACGGGACAGGCCCCCTGGCTACACCTTC	CASSKRDRPPGYTF
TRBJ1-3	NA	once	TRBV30	TGTGCCTGGAGTGTCCCAGGGCCTGGAAACACCATATATTTT	CAWSVPGPGNTIYF
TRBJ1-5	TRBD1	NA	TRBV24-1	TGTGCCACCAGTGAGGGCGGACAGGTCAATCAGCCCCAGCATTTT	CATSEGGQVNQPQHF
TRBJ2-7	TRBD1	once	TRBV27	TGTGCCAGCAGTCTCCGGACAGGGAGCTCCTACGAGCAGTACTTC	CASSLRTGSSYEQYF
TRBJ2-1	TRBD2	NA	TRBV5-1	TGCGCCAGCAGCCAAAGCGGGGGGGCCGGGAATGAGCAGTTCTTC	CASSQSGGAGNEQFF
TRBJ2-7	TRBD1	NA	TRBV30	TGTGCCTGGAGGGACAGGGGGCTTTTATACGAGCAGTACTTC	CAWRDRGLLYEQYF
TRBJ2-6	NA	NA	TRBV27	TGTGCCAGCAGTTGGTGGGCCTCTGGGGCCAACGTCCTGACTTTC	CASSWWASGANVLTF
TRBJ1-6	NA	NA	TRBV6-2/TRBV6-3	TGTGCCAGCAGTTACAATGAGGACCTGGACAGCGGCTCCTATAATTCACCCCTCCACTTT	CASSYNEDLDSGSYNSPLHF
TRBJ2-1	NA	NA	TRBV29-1	TGCAGCGTTCATGGAGGCTTTGGGCTACGGGATGAGCAGTTCTTC	CSVHGGFGLRDEQFF
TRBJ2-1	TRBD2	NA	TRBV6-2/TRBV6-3	TGTGCCAGCAGTCCCGGGACTAACAATGAGCAGTTCTTC	CASSPGTNNEQFF
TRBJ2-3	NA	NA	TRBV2	TGTGCCAGCAGTGAAGCGGGGGCGCGAGGTCCAGATACGCAGTATTTT	CASSEAGARGPDTQYF
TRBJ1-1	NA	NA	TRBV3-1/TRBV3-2	TGTGCCAGCAGCCCCGGAGGGGTGAACACTGAAGCTTTCTTT	CASSPGGVNTEAFF
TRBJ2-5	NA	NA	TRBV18	TGTGCCAGCTCACCGGAAGGCTCAGGGGGACTAGGGACCCAGTACTTC	CASSPEGSGGLGTQYF
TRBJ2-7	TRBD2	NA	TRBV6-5	TGTGCCAGCAGTTACGGGGGGGACTACGAGCAGTACTTC	CASSYGGDYEQYF